This TCR beta chain is drawn from a study of T cell changes during pregnancy in multiple sclerosis. Germline CDR1 reads SGHAT; CDR2 reads FQNNGV. The V gene end was trimmed by 5 bases and the J gene end by 0 bases; junction bases not matched to a gene: 6. The CDR3 spans 17 residues. The assay was immunoSEQ multiplex PCR, and TCRdb's table has in-frame clones only and misses some. Of approximately 59,000 clones listed, under 95% are singletons. The TCR originated in a female donor in good health, enrolled as a control in a pregnancy study. Sequences were derived from peripheral blood, sampled in the third trimester of pregnancy. The V call is TRBV11-2, the J call TRBJ2-3; 12 bases fit TRBD2. Here the CDR3 reads CASSLRTSGTSTDTQYF. Written as DNA, the CDR3 is TGTGCCAGCAGCCTTAGGACTAGCGGGACGAGCACAGATACGCAGTATTTT. Variable domain in full (rest from reference TRBV11-2 and TRBJ2-3): EAGVAQSPRYKIIEKRQSVAFWCNPISGHATLYWYQQILGQGPKLLIQFQNNGVVDDSQLPKDRFSAERLKGVDSTLKIQPAKLEDSAVYLCASSLRTSGTSTDTQYFGPGTRLTVL.